This T cell receptor beta chain derives from a study of Graves' ophthalmopathy and Graves' hyperthyroidism. Regarding the study as a whole: The model flagged ophthalmopathy progression at 55% to 71% sensitivity and nearly 75% specificity.

Researchers took RNA transcripts and amplified TCR beta CDR3 regions from them. First-round RT-PCR with HTBI primers preceded a second-round multiplex PCR. TCRdb itself ran the multiplex PCR reads through MiXCR, one entry per CDR3 protein. The sample carries fewer than 250,000 distinct CDR3 sequences, 25% to 30% recorded once. The sample holds many counts of this clonotype. Its antigen is as yet unknown. CDR3 length: 12 residues. CDR1 LNHDA and CDR2 SQIVND come from the germline V gene (reference sequence). V was cut by 7 bases and J by 3 bases, with 6 bases left in between. The clonotype was recovered from a man over 45 with Graves' ophthalmopathy. The specimen sequenced was peripheral blood. J is TRBJ2-2 and V is TRBV19, with D hard to call. The CDR3 region has the DNA TGTGCCAGTAATAGGTACACCGGGGAGCTGTTTTTT. Its protein is CASNRYTGELFF.